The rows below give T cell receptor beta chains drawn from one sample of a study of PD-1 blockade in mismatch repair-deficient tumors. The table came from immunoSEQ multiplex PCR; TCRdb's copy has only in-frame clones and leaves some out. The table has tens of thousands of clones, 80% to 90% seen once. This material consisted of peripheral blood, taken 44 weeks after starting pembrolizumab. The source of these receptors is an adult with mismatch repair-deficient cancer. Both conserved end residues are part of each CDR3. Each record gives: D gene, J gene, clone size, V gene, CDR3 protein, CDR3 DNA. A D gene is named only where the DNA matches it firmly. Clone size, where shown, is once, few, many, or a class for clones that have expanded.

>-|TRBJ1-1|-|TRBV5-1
CASSLGGNTEAFF
TGCGCCAGCAGCTTGGGAGGGAACACTGAAGCTTTCTTT
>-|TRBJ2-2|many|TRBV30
CAWSDGITGELFF
TGTGCCTGGAGTGATGGAATCACCGGGGAGCTGTTTTTT
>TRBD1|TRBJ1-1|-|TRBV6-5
CASSRQGNTEAFF
TGTGCCAGCAGCCGACAGGGTAACACTGAAGCTTTCTTT
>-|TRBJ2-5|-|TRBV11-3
CASSFDAGWSLQETQYF
TGTGCCAGCAGCTTCGACGCGGGGTGGAGCCTCCAAGAGACCCAGTACTTC
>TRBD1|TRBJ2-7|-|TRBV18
CASSPRDRDSEQYF
TGTGCCAGCTCACCACGGGACAGGGACTCCGAGCAGTACTTC
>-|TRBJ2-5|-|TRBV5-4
CASSLAGVQETQYF
TGTGCCAGCAGCTTGGCCGGGGTTCAAGAGACCCAGTACTTC
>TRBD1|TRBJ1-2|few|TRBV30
CAWSTGTLYGYTF
TGTGCCTGGTCGACAGGGACCCTTTATGGCTACACCTTC
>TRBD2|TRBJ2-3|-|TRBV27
CASSPWASGSRADTQYF
TGTGCCAGCAGTCCCTGGGCTAGCGGGAGTCGTGCAGATACGCAGTATTTT
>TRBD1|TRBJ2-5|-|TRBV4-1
CASSQVRQGARETQYF
TGCGCCAGCAGCCAAGTTAGACAGGGGGCGCGGGAGACCCAGTACTTC
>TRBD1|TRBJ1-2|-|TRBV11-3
CASSYGQGFGYTF
TGTGCCAGCAGCTACGGACAGGGGTTTGGCTACACCTTC
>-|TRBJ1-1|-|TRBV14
CASSQRGGGRNTEAFF
TGTGCCAGCAGCCAACGGGGAGGTGGGAGGAACACTGAAGCTTTCTTT
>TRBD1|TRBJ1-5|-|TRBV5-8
CASSLYRGDQPQHF
TGTGCCAGCAGCTTGTACAGGGGTGATCAGCCCCAGCATTTT
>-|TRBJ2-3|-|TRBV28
CASGWTRRDTQYF
TGTGCCAGCGGTTGGACCCGGCGGGATACGCAGTATTTT
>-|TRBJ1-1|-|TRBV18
CASSPPRVSNTEAFF
TGTGCCAGCTCACCACCTCGGGTTTCGAACACTGAAGCTTTCTTT
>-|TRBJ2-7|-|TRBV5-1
CASSLSTTREQYF
TGCGCCAGCAGCTTGAGCACAACTCGCGAGCAGTACTTC
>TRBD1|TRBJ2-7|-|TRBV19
CASSPGQGGYEQYF
TGTGCCAGTTCCCCGGGACAGGGTGGTTACGAGCAGTACTTC
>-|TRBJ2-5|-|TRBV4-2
CASSPRGGGTFETQYF
TGTGCCAGCAGCCCCAGGGGAGGGGGGACCTTTGAGACCCAGTACTTC
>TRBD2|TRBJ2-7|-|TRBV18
CASSPLAGTTYEQYF
TGTGCCAGCTCACCACTAGCGGGGACTACCTACGAGCAGTACTTC
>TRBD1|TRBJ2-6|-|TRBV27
CASSLQGARGANVLTF
TGTGCCAGCAGTTTACAGGGGGCAAGGGGGGCCAACGTCCTGACTTTC
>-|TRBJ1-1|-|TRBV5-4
CASSPAHLTEAFF
TGTGCCAGCAGCCCCGCCCACTTGACTGAAGCTTTCTTT
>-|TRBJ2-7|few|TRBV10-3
CAISQGGRGLPYEQYF
TGTGCCATCAGCCAAGGGGGGAGGGGACTACCCTACGAGCAGTACTTC
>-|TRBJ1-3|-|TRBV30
CAWSQSRGNTIYF
TGTGCCTGGAGTCAGTCCAGAGGAAACACCATATATTTT
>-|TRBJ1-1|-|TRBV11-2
CASSLEAKTEAFF
TGTGCCAGCAGCTTAGAGGCAAAGACTGAAGCTTTCTTT
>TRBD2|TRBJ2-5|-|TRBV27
CASRSSGRETQYF
TGTGCCAGCCGATCTAGCGGGAGAGAGACCCAGTACTTC